The sequence of this T cell receptor beta chain was determined in a study of blood T cell repertoires in COVID-19. About the study: Italy, Spain and the United States were the sources of the convalescent and acute COVID-19 samples. PBMCs, B-cell-depleted T cells, or T cells were the source of the cDNA or gDNA that made up the material.

Original handling: Estimated nucleated cell counts came from reference gene primer amplification. Libraries were prepared by immunoSEQ multiplex PCR; TCRdb keeps only in-frame clonotypes and omits some of them. That table gives V, J and clone size, and the DNA gave D and trimming. The table has 150,000 or so clones, roughly 88% seen once. The CDR3 is 15 amino acids. Germline lookup yields CDR1 SGHAT and CDR2 FQNNGV. Trimming at V came to 1 base and at J to 6 bases, leaving 6 bases not matched to a gene. During active infection, Seattle patients enrolled and were then monitored through disease. V and J are TRBV11-2 and TRBJ1-5; 7 nucleotides agree with TRBD1. The sequence was obtained from a man aged 60 to 69 with COVID-19, enrolled during active disease. Sample: peripheral blood. For the CDR3, the DNA is TGTGCCAGCAGCTTAGGCCCCGGGACAGTTCAGCCCCAGCATTTT. It codes for CASSLGPGTVQPQHF.